This passage covers 9 T cell receptor beta chains from one sample sequenced in a study of OX40 agonist ivuxolimab in advanced cancers. The data were produced by immunoSEQ multiplex PCR, yet TCRdb's version contains in-frame clones alone and is incomplete. The repertoire holds about 62,000 clones, with almost 85% as singletons. This specimen consisted of CD4+ or CD8+ T cells sorted from blood, obtained in a trial of the OX40 agonist ivuxolimab. These receptors all come from an adult with an advanced solid tumor such as melanoma, head and neck, liver or kidney cancer.

On this clone: Other DNA sequences of this sample code for an identical CDR3. The genes are TRBV6-5 and TRBJ2-7; 11 bases align to TRBD2. Germline V gene data show CDR1 as MNHEY and CDR2 as SVGAGI. This CDR3 comprises 16 residues. V lost 0 bases, J lost 1 base, and 2 bases stayed unmatched. The CDR3 reads CASSYSTSGTSYEQYF. The CDR3 DNA reads TGTGCCAGCAGTTACTCGACTAGCGGGACGTCCTACGAGCAGTACTTC.

This clone appeared a few times. The rearrangement joins TRBV2 to TRBJ2-3; D ambiguous. Germline values: CDR1 SNHLY, CDR2 FYNNEI. Trimming shortened V by 0 bases and J by 5 bases, and 15 bases separated the two germline ends. The CDR3 runs 16 residues. The CDR3 sequence is CASSEALGSPEDTQYF. As DNA, the CDR3 is TGTGCCAGCAGTGAAGCGCTTGGATCCCCCGAAGATACGCAGTATTTT.

This CDR3 is CASSLGQGLAKNIQYF. CDR3 nucleotide sequence: TGCGCCAGCAGCCTGGGACAGGGGCTAGCCAAAAACATTCAGTACTTC. This chain connects TRBV4-1 to TRBJ2-4; 10 bases fit TRBD1. Germline CDR1 reads MGHRA; CDR2 reads YSYEKL. The CDR3 is made up of 16 amino acids. With V trimmed by 4 bases and J by 0 bases, 3 bases remained unmatched.

The V call is TRBV10-3, the J call TRBJ1-2; TRBD1 matches 10 bases. The germline gives CDR1 ENHRY, CDR2 SYGVKD. Unmatched junction bases numbered 7, after V lost 10 bases and J lost 5 bases. CDR3 length equals 13 residues. In DNA, the CDR3 is TGTGCCAGCGGACAGGGGGTTCCGTATGGCTACACCTTC. As protein: CASGQGVPYGYTF.

The chain recombines TRBV18 with TRBJ1-1; D unresolved. This CDR3 is 14 amino acids long. Germline CDR1 reads KGHSH; CDR2 reads LQKENI. Trimming took 3 bases from V and 1 from J, leaving 9 bases between them. The CDR3 DNA follows: TGTGCCAGCTCACCCCTGGGCTCGAACACTGAAGCTTTCTTT. Residues: CASSPLGSNTEAFF.

This chain uses TRBV27 with TRBJ2-5; D could derive from TRBD1 or TRBD2 (5 bases each). The CDR3 covers 15 residues. CDR1 and CDR2 from the germline V gene are MNHEY and SMNVEV (reference sequence). V was cut by 2 bases and J by 5 bases, with 15 bases left in between. The CDR3 sequence is CASSLQGDDKETQYF. The DNA of the CDR3 is TGTGCCAGCAGTTTACAAGGGGACGATAAGGAGACCCAGTACTTC.

V usage is TRBV6-5 and J usage is TRBJ1-4, with 9 bases matching TRBD1. The V gene's germline CDR1 is MNHEY and CDR2 SVGAGI. V lost 11 bases and J lost 0; bases outside the gene matches: 7. This CDR3 has 15 amino acids. Written as DNA, the CDR3 is TGTGCCGCCGGACAGGGGAACCCAACTAATGAAAAACTGTTTTTT. It translates to CAAGQGNPTNEKLFF.

This chain uses TRBV5-8 with TRBJ2-7, with D possibly being TRBD1 or TRBD2 (5 bases each). This CDR3 has 15 residues. From germline, CDR1 is SGHTS and CDR2 YDEGEE. V lost 0 bases to trimming and J lost 3 bases, with 13 bases between them. CDR3: CASSLGGEGLYEQYV. The CDR3 DNA sequence: TGTGCCAGCAGCTTGGGTGGAGAGGGGCTCTACGAGCAGTACGTC.

The rearrangement joins TRBV11-1 to TRBJ2-7; 9 nucleotides align to TRBD2. Unmatched junction bases numbered 5, after V lost 0 bases and J lost 2 bases. The CDR3 covers 16 residues. Germline CDR1 is SGHAT and CDR2 is FQDESV (reference sequence). The DNA for the CDR3 is TGTGCCAGCAGCTTAGCGGCGACTAGCGGACCCTACGAGCAGTACTTC. Protein: CASSLAATSGPYEQYF.